This TCR beta chain was sequenced for a study of blood T cell repertoires in COVID-19. At the level of the study: Samples came from the United States, Italy and Spain, spanning acute and convalescent COVID-19.

Using immunoSEQ multiplex PCR, the repertoire was profiled, and TCRdb retains in-frame clones only, with some absent. The profile covers about 70,000 clones, with around nine tenths appearing a single time and roughly a tenth taken by the ten largest. The V gene's germline CDR1 is SGHTA and CDR2 FQGNSA. The CDR3 totals 15 residues. The trim removed 5 bases at V and 5 bases at J, leaving 10 bases unmatched. The clonotype comes from a human donor in a cohort sampled during active COVID-19. The sample consisted of peripheral blood. The rearrangement joins TRBV7-2 to TRBJ2-5; 8 bases align to TRBD1. CDR3 residues: CASSPRQGTGETQYF. CDR3 nucleotide sequence: TGTGCCAGCAGCCCCCGACAGGGGACGGGGGAGACCCAGTACTTC.